This passage covers 27 T cell receptor beta chains from one sample sequenced in a study of Tregs in tolerant kidney transplant recipients. Produced via immunoSEQ multiplex PCR; TCRdb's table is partial and in-frame only. The data hold tens of thousands of clones, with 85% to 90% observed a single time. This specimen consisted of CD4+ T cells from blood, obtained before the transplant. Receptors were obtained from a human donor who received a combined kidney and bone marrow transplant.

This chain connects TRBV5-1 to TRBJ1-2; D is possibly TRBD1 (6 bases). The CDR3 loop spans 13 amino acids. CDR1 is SGHRS, CDR2 YFSETQ, per germline. Trimming removed 0 bases from V and 6 bases from J, with 9 bases in between. The CDR3 loop reads CASSLGTGNGYTF. The CDR3 DNA follows: TGCGCCAGCAGCTTGGGCACAGGGAATGGCTACACCTTC.

This clone was seen only once. The chain combines TRBV28 with TRBJ2-7, with no clear D. From germline, CDR1 is MDHEN and CDR2 SYDVKM. The CDR3 covers 11 residues. V lost 7 bases and J lost 3, with 7 bases in between. The CDR3 nucleotides read TGTGCCAGCAACTCCTTCTACGAGCAGTACTTC. Its protein product is CASNSFYEQYF.

V gene TRBV6-6 combines with J gene TRBJ1-3; D is unclear. The CDR3 spans 12 residues. Germline lookup yields CDR1 MNHNY and CDR2 SVGAGI (reference sequence). Trimming stripped 5 bases from V and 4 bases from J, with 6 bases between. The CDR3 loop is CASSPTGNTIYF. CDR3 DNA sequence: TGTGCCAGCAGTCCGACAGGAAACACCATATATTTT.

This chain links TRBV28 with TRBJ2-1, with D uncertain. Germline CDR1 MDHEN, CDR2 SYDVKM. Trimming removed 5 bases from V and 4 bases from J, with 21 bases in between. The CDR3 runs 17 residues. CDR3 sequence: CASSIPSARKEYNEQFF. The CDR3 DNA is TGTGCCAGCAGTATACCGTCGGCTAGAAAAGAGTACAATGAGCAGTTCTTC.

The chain couples TRBV7-9 to TRBJ2-7; 7 nucleotides align to TRBD1. V shed 1 base and J 12 bases; nucleotides not matched to a gene: 9. The length of the CDR3 is 13 residues. CDR1 is SEHNR and CDR2 is FQNEAQ in the germline V gene (reference sequence). The chain's CDR3 is CASSLGEGAFAYF. The CDR3 DNA follows: TGTGCCAGCAGCTTAGGTGAGGGGGCCTTTGCGTACTTC.

This clone was seen a handful of times. The CDR3 DNA sequence: TGTGCCAGCAGCGTCCGGCCTTCCGGGGCCGGGGAGCTGTTTTTT. This sequence encodes CASSVRPSGAGELFF. The rearrangement uses TRBV7-3 and TRBJ2-2; D might be TRBD2 (5 bases). Germline CDR1 reads SGHTA; CDR2 reads FQGTGA. Trimming stripped 5 bases from V and 6 bases from J, with 16 bases between. The CDR3 covers 15 residues.

The genes are TRBV15 and TRBJ2-3; 8 bases fit TRBD1. Trimming at V came to 3 bases and at J to 7 bases, leaving 9 bases not matched to a gene. The CDR3 sequence is 15 residues long. Per germline, CDR1 LNHNV and CDR2 YYDKDF (reference sequence). CDR3 amino acids: CATSSWGQVGNTQYF. As DNA, the CDR3 is TGTGCCACCAGCAGTTGGGGACAGGTGGGAAATACGCAGTATTTT.

The chain combines TRBV5-1 with TRBJ2-6, with D possibly matching TRBD2 (6 bases). The CDR3 runs to 13 residues. The V end was cut by 8 bases, the J end by 0 bases, with 6 bases between. Germline V gene data show CDR1 as SGHRS and CDR2 as YFSETQ. The CDR3 spells CARGGSGANVLTF. CDR3 nucleotides: TGCGCCAGGGGGGGCTCTGGGGCCAACGTCCTGACTTTC.

The chain joins TRBV15 to TRBJ1-2, with D maybe TRBD1 (5 bases). This CDR3 has 15 amino acids. V lost 5 bases to trimming and J lost 8 bases, with 21 bases between them. CDR1 and CDR2 from the germline V gene are LNHNV and YYDKDF (reference sequence). The CDR3 DNA reads as TGTGCCACCAGCCCGACGGGTGGGGGGGAGCACGGCTACACCTTC. Protein product: CATSPTGGGEHGYTF.

The chain couples TRBV18 to TRBJ2-5, with TRBD2 as a possible D gene (5 bases). Trimming shortened V by 3 bases and J by 4 bases, and 9 bases separated the two germline ends. CDR1 and CDR2 from the germline V gene are KGHSH and LQKENI. The CDR3 extends over 13 amino acids. This CDR3 reads CASSPPGLETQYF. In DNA form, the CDR3 reads TGTGCCAGCTCACCCCCGGGGTTAGAGACCCAGTACTTC.

V and J are TRBV19 and TRBJ2-7; 9 bases line up with TRBD2. This CDR3 contains 15 residues. Germline assignment: CDR1 LNHDA and CDR2 SQIVND (reference sequence). Trimming removed 1 base from V and 5 bases from J; junction bases left unmatched: 6. In nucleotides, the CDR3 is TGTGCCAGTAGTATAGCAGCGGGGGGCATACACGAGCAGTACTTC. Amino acid sequence: CASSIAAGGIHEQYF.

J is TRBJ2-7 and V is TRBV5-4, with TRBD2 matching 7 bases. CDR3 length: 15 amino acids. The germline gives CDR1 SGHNT, CDR2 YYREEE (reference sequence). V trimming: 4 bases; J trimming: 3 bases; junction bases outside the gene matches: 10. CDR3 in amino acids: CASSPGASGVYEQYF. CDR3 in DNA: TGTGCCAGCAGCCCCGGGGCTAGCGGCGTCTACGAGCAGTACTTC.

V and J are TRBV5-1 and TRBJ2-1; TRBD1 is a possible D gene (6 bases). There are 14 residues in the CDR3. Deletions cut 7 bases from V and 5 bases from J, with 16 bases between. Germline CDR1 reads SGHRS; CDR2 reads YFSETQ. The CDR3: CASRPTGQHNEQFF. The CDR3 DNA sequence: TGCGCCAGCCGCCCAACTGGACAGCACAATGAGCAGTTCTTC.

The rearrangement joins TRBV6-1 to TRBJ2-2, with a possible D match to TRBD1 (6 bases). CDR1 and CDR2 from the germline V gene are MNHNS and SASEGT. Deletions cut 7 bases from V and 2 bases from J, with 14 bases between. The CDR3 loop spans 15 amino acids. The CDR3 DNA follows: TGTGCCAGCATCATGAGGACAGTAAACACCGGGGAGCTGTTTTTT. This codes for CASIMRTVNTGELFF.

The table lists this clone with a count of one. The chain recombines TRBV18 with TRBJ1-3; 8 positions match TRBD1. V lost 6 bases, J lost 0 bases, and 7 bases stayed unmatched. From germline, CDR1 is KGHSH and CDR2 LQKENI. There are 16 residues in the CDR3. CDR3 in DNA: TGTGCCAGCTCCCCCGGACAGGGTATCTCTGGAAACACCATATATTTT. It translates to CASSPGQGISGNTIYF.

V gene TRBV29-1 combines with J gene TRBJ2-5; 10 bases align to TRBD1. V trimming: 7 bases; J trimming: 4 bases; junction bases outside the gene matches: 3. Germline CDR1 is SQVTM and CDR2 is ANQGSEA. The CDR3 has 12 residues. The CDR3 DNA follows: TGCAGCGATCGGACAGGGGGAGAGACCCAGTACTTC. Its protein is CSDRTGGETQYF. Variable domain in full (rest from reference TRBV29-1 and TRBJ2-5): SAVISQKPSRDICQRGTSLTIQCQVDSQVTMMFWYRQQPGQSLTLIATANQGSEATYESGFVIDKFPISRPNLTFSTLTVSNMSPEDSSIYLCSDRTGGETQYFGPGTRLLVL.

The V gene is TRBV12-5, the J gene TRBJ2-3, with D possibly TRBD1 on 6 matching bases. In germline, CDR1 is LGHNT, CDR2 FRNRAP. This CDR3 comprises 16 residues. Trimming pared 4 bases from V and 5 bases from J, leaving 19 bases between. The CDR3 reads CASGYAGTTVGDTQYF. The DNA for the CDR3 is TGTGCTAGTGGTTACGCCGGGACAACGGTCGGAGATACGCAGTATTTT.

V is TRBV19 and J is TRBJ1-5; no firm D call. This CDR3 comprises 15 residues. Trimming removed 0 bases at V and 2 bases at J, with 8 bases between. Germline V gene data show CDR1 as LNHDA and CDR2 as SQIVND (reference sequence). The CDR3 nucleotides are TGTGCCAGTAGTATAGATATACTCCGCAATCAGCCCCAGCATTTT. Its translation is CASSIDILRNQPQHF.

This chain uses TRBV19 with TRBJ1-4; D unclear. The germline V gene has CDR1 LNHDA and CDR2 SQIVND (reference sequence). The CDR3 runs to 13 residues. V was pared by 3 bases and J by 4 bases, with 6 bases between. CDR3 nucleotides: TGTGCCAGTAGTATGAGGGTTAATGAAAAACTGTTTTTT. It translates to CASSMRVNEKLFF.

This chain links TRBV10-3 with TRBJ2-1, with 11 bases fitting TRBD1. V lost 6 bases and J lost 6; bases outside the gene matches: 10. Germline CDR1 reads ENHRY; CDR2 reads SYGVKD. The CDR3 is 16 residues long. CDR3 sequence reads: CAISKGVGTGGNEQFF. CDR3 DNA sequence: TGTGCCATCAGCAAAGGGGTTGGGACAGGGGGCAATGAGCAGTTCTTC.

The genes are TRBV4-2 and TRBJ2-3; D unclear. The CDR3 spans 13 residues. In germline, CDR1 is LGHNA, CDR2 YNFKEQ. Trimming removed 0 bases from V and 2 bases from J, with 3 bases in between. The CDR3 loop reads CASSQDYTDTQYF. CDR3 coding DNA: TGTGCCAGCAGCCAAGACTACACAGATACGCAGTATTTT.

A single count supports this clone. This chain connects TRBV15 to TRBJ2-1; 8 bases are shared with TRBD2. CDR1 is LNHNV and CDR2 is YYDKDF in the germline V gene (reference sequence). Losses at the gene ends were 0 bases for V and 3 bases for J; bases not matched to a gene: 4. The CDR3 has 16 amino acids. CDR3 region: CATSRDIGTSYNEQFF. The CDR3 DNA follows: TGTGCCACCAGCAGAGATATCGGGACTAGCTACAATGAGCAGTTCTTC.

The chain is built from TRBV2 and TRBJ2-5; 12 positions agree with TRBD2. The V segment lost 8 bases and the J segment 3 bases; nucleotides outside the gene matches: 4. CDR1 is SNHLY and CDR2 is FYNNEI in the germline V gene. CDR3 size: 14 residues. The CDR3 DNA sequence: TGTGCCAGCCCGGGACTAGCGGGTAAAGAGACCCAGTACTTC. Translated, it gives CASPGLAGKETQYF.

The chain uses TRBV11-2 and TRBJ2-3; TRBD2 aligns across 16 bases. The CDR3 is made up of 19 amino acids. Per germline, CDR1 SGHAT and CDR2 FQNNGV. After removal of 5 bases from V and 6 bases from J, the junction contained 14 bases not matched to a gene. The CDR3: CASSPLPGLAGGPWDTQYF. The CDR3 region has the DNA TGTGCCAGCAGCCCCCTCCCGGGACTAGCGGGAGGGCCGTGGGATACGCAGTATTTT.

V usage is TRBV5-8 and J usage is TRBJ2-7, with a tentative D call TRBD2 (5 bases). The CDR3 spans 11 residues. The germline V and J ends were trimmed by 1 base and 12 bases, with 11 bases remaining between them. Germline-derived CDR1 and CDR2 are SGHTS and YDEGEE. The CDR3 spells CASSLRGLGYF. The CDR3, as DNA: TGTGCCAGCAGCTTGAGAGGGCTCGGGTACTTC. Variable domain in full (rest from reference TRBV5-8 and TRBJ2-7): EAGVTQSPTHLIKTRGQQATLRCSPISGHTSVYWYQQALGLGLQFLLWYDEGEERNRGNFPPRFSGRQFPNYSSELNVNALELEDSALYLCASSLRGLGYFGPGTRLTVT.

The V gene is TRBV18, the J gene TRBJ2-1; 7 nucleotides agree with TRBD1. V shed 5 bases and J 2 bases; nucleotides not matched to a gene: 12. This CDR3 comprises 17 residues. CDR1 and CDR2 from the germline V gene are KGHSH and LQKENI. This chain's CDR3 is CASSEYRDSRTYNEQFF. CDR3 nucleotides: TGTGCCAGCTCAGAATATCGGGACAGTCGAACCTACAATGAGCAGTTCTTC.

A single count supports this clone. J is TRBJ2-3 and V is TRBV7-2, with D perhaps matching TRBD2 (5 bases). The CDR3 extends over 17 amino acids. The ends were cut back, 4 bases at V and 0 bases at J, with 17 bases in the middle. Germline V gene sequence: CDR1 SGHTA, CDR2 FQGNSA. Here the CDR3 reads CASSWTLPSTSTDTQYF. Written as DNA, the CDR3 is TGTGCCAGCAGCTGGACTTTACCTTCTACTAGCACAGATACGCAGTATTTT. The full variable domain, in which reference TRBV7-2 and TRBJ2-3 provide the parts outside the CDR3, is GAGVSQSPSNKVTEKGKDVELRCDPISGHTALYWYRQSLGQGLEFLIYFQGNSAPDKSGLPSDRFSAERTGGSVSTLTIQRTQQEDSAVYLCASSWTLPSTSTDTQYFGPGTRLTVL.